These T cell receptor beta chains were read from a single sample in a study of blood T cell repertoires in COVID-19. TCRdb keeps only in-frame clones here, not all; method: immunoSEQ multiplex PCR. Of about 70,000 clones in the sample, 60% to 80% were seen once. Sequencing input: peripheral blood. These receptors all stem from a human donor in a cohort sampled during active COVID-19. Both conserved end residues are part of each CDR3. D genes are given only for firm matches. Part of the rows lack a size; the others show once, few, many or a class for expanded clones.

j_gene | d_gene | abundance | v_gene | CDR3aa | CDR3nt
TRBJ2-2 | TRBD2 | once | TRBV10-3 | CAISGTSGDTGELFF | TGTGCCATCAGTGGGACTAGCGGGGACACCGGGGAGCTGTTTTTT
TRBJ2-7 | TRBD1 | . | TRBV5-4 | CASSSQGTPTPYEQYF | TGTGCCAGCAGCTCACAGGGGACCCCCACTCCCTACGAGCAGTACTTC
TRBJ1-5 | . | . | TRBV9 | CASSEKGGNYQPQHF | TGTGCCAGCAGCGAGAAAGGCGGGAACTATCAGCCCCAGCATTTT
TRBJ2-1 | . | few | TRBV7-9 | CASSLNNEQFF | TGTGCCAGCAGCCTTAACAATGAGCAGTTCTTC
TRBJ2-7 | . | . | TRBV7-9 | CASSPQGGAYEQYF | TGTGCCAGCAGCCCCCAGGGTGGCGCCTACGAGCAGTACTTC
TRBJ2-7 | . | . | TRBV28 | CASSFLATSLSYEQYF | TGTGCCAGCAGTTTTCTCGCGACATCGCTATCCTACGAGCAGTACTTC
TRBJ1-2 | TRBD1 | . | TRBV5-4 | CASSRQGDNYGYTF | TGTGCCAGCAGCCGACAGGGAGATAACTATGGCTACACCTTC
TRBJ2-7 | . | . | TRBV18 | CASSLSRQYQQYF | TGTGCCAGCTCACTATCCCGTCAGTATCAGCAGTACTTC
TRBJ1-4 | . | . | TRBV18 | CASSPDRRGEKLFF | TGTGCCAGCTCGCCGGACCGACGGGGTGAAAAACTGTTTTTT
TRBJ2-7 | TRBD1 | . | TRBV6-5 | CASSRTGGGEQYF | TGTGCCAGCAGTCGGACAGGGGGAGGCGAGCAGTACTTC
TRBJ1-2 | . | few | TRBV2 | CASSEEGSLYGYTF | TGTGCCAGCAGTGAGGAGGGTTCCCTCTATGGCTACACCTTC
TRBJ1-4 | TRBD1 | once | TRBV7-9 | CASSFTGDKLFF | TGTGCCAGCAGCTTTACAGGGGATAAACTGTTTTTT
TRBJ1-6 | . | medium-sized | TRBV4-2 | CASSQGGAAVWNSPLHF | TGTGCCAGCAGCCAGGGTGGAGCGGCAGTTTGGAATTCACCCCTCCACTTT
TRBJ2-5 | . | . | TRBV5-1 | CASSPQLSDAYQETQYF | TGCGCCAGCAGCCCGCAACTATCAGACGCGTACCAAGAGACCCAGTACTTC
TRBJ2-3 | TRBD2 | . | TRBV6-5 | CASSYWAGVWATQYF | TGTGCCAGCAGTTACTGGGCGGGGGTATGGGCTACGCAGTATTTT
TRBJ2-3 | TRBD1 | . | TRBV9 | CASSFGQGTDTQYF | TGTGCCAGCAGCTTTGGACAGGGCACAGATACGCAGTATTTT
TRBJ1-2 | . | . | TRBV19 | CASSSGTAYGYTF | TGTGCCAGTAGTAGCGGGACTGCCTATGGCTACACCTTC
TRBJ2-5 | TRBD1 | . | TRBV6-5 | CASRRGQGFWETQYF | TGTGCCAGCAGAAGAGGACAGGGTTTCTGGGAGACCCAGTACTTC
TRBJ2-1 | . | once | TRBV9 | CASSVAGGNEQFF | TGTGCCAGCAGCGTAGCTGGAGGGAATGAGCAGTTCTTC
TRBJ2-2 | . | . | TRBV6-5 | CASSSNRNTGELFF | TGTGCCAGCAGTAGCAACCGCAACACCGGGGAGCTGTTTTTT
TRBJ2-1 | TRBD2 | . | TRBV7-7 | CASSHSGGDYNEQFF | TGTGCCAGCAGCCACAGCGGGGGGGACTACAATGAGCAGTTCTTC
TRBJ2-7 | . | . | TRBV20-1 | CSATSGDEQYF | TGCAGTGCTACGTCGGGGGACGAGCAGTACTTC
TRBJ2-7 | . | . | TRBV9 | CASSVHVRGTEQYF | TGTGCCAGCAGCGTACATGTTCGGGGAACCGAGCAGTACTTC
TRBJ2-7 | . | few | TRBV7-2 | CASSSSWRGYEQYF | TGTGCCAGCAGTTCCTCTTGGCGGGGTTACGAGCAGTACTTC
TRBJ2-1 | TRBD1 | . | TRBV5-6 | CASSFRDRGHNEQFF | TGTGCCAGCAGCTTCCGGGACAGGGGCCACAATGAGCAGTTCTTC
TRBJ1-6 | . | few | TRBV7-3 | CASSSDRSSPLHF | TGTGCCAGCAGCTCGGACAGAAGCTCACCCCTCCACTTT
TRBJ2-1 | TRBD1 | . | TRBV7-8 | CASSTYRGVGNEQFF | TGTGCCAGCAGCACCTACAGGGGGGTGGGCAATGAGCAGTTCTTC
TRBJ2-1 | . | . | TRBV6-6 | CASSSRDYNEQFF | TGTGCCAGCAGCTCCAGGGATTACAATGAGCAGTTCTTC
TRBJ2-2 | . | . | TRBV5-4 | CASSLTANTGELFF | TGTGCCAGCAGCTTGACGGCGAACACCGGGGAGCTGTTTTTT
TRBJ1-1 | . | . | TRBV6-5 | CASSTGGMPEAFF | TGTGCCAGCAGTACGGGAGGTATGCCTGAAGCTTTCTTT
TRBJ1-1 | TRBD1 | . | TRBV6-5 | CASSSGQGGGTEAFF | TGTGCCAGCAGTAGCGGACAGGGGGGTGGTACTGAAGCTTTCTTT
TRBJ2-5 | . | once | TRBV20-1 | CSARGDKTQYF | TGCAGTGCTAGAGGGGACAAGACCCAGTACTTC
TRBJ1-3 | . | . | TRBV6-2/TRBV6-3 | CASSSYGGSSGNTIYF | TGTGCCAGCAGTTCCTACGGAGGCTCTTCGGGAAACACCATATATTTT
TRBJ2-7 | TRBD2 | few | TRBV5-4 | CASSSDLAGADYREQYF | TGTGCCAGCAGCTCGGATCTAGCGGGGGCGGATTATCGAGAGCAGTACTTC
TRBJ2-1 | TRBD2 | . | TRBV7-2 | CASSKLARLGSEQFF | TGTGCCAGCAGCAAACTAGCGAGGTTGGGTAGTGAGCAGTTCTTC
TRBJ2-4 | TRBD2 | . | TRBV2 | CASRTSRLAKNIQYF | TGTGCCAGCAGGACTAGCAGGTTAGCCAAAAACATTCAGTACTTC
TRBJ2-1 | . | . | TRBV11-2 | CASSFGGASYNEQFF | TGTGCCAGCAGCTTTGGGGGGGCATCCTACAATGAGCAGTTCTTC
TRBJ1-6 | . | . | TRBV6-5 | CASSLDRDLNSPLHF | TGTGCCAGCAGTCTCGACAGAGACCTTAATTCACCCCTCCACTTT
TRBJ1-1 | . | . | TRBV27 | CASSPGWGVNTEAFF | TGTGCCAGCAGTCCGGGGTGGGGGGTGAACACTGAAGCTTTCTTT
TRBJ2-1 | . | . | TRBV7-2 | CASSLLRYNEQFF | TGTGCCAGCAGCTTATTGCGTTACAATGAGCAGTTCTTC
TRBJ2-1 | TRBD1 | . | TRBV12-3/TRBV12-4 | CASSGQDYNEQFF | TGTGCCAGCAGCGGACAGGACTACAATGAGCAGTTCTTC
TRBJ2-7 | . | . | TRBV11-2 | CASSLSRVGRSTTYEQYF | TGTGCCAGCAGCTTAAGTCGGGTCGGGAGATCTACAACGTACGAGCAGTACTTC
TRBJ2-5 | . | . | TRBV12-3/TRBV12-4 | CASSLTGTQYF | TGTGCCAGCAGTTTAACGGGGACCCAGTACTTC
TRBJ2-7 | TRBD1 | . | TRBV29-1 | CSVRNTGGGLGEQYF | TGCAGCGTCCGCAATACAGGGGGCGGTTTGGGCGAGCAGTACTTC
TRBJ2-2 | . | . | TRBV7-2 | CASSLALRGELFF | TGTGCCAGCAGCTTAGCACTACGAGGGGAGCTGTTTTTT
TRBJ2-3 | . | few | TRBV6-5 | CASSRVVSDTQYF | TGTGCCAGCAGTCGGGTAGTTTCAGATACGCAGTATTTT
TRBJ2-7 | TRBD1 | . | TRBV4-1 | CASSHNPGTGGYEQYF | TGCGCCAGCAGCCACAATCCCGGGACAGGGGGCTACGAGCAGTACTTC
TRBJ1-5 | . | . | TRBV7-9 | CASSLDGREHQPQHF | TGTGCCAGCAGCTTAGATGGCAGGGAACATCAGCCCCAGCATTTT
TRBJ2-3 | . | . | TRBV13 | CASSLVRPEGPDTQYF | TGTGCCAGCAGCTTAGTCCGGCCGGAGGGCCCAGATACGCAGTATTTT
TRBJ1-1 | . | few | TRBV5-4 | CASSLVRTEAFF | TGTGCCAGCAGCTTGGTTCGGACTGAAGCTTTCTTT
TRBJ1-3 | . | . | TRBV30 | CAWEQDSASGNTIYF | TGTGCCTGGGAGCAGGACAGCGCCTCTGGAAACACCATATATTTT
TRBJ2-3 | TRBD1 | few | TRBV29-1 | CSVERGRDRGTDTQYF | TGCAGCGTTGAAAGGGGCCGGGACAGGGGCACAGATACGCAGTATTTT
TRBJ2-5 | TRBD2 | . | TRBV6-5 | CASSGLAGSQETQYF | TGTGCCAGCAGCGGACTAGCGGGGTCGCAAGAGACCCAGTACTTC
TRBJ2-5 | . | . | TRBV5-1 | CASSVQGMETQYF | TGCGCCAGCAGCGTACAGGGAATGGAGACCCAGTACTTC
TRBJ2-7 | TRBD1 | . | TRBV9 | CASSELGGGYEQYF | TGTGCCAGCAGCGAGTTAGGGGGCGGGTACGAGCAGTACTTC